The 8 T cell receptor beta chains given below trace back to one sample, sequenced in a study of HIV-infected patients and healthy controls. About 550 ng RNA was reverse transcribed with alpha and beta constant-region primers. Alpha and beta chain libraries were made separately by chain-specific third strand synthesis with multiplexing indices. TCRdb used MiXCR to reprocess the 5' RACE reads, holding one entry per CDR3 protein. Of more than 15,000 distinct CDR3 sequences in the sample, roughly 6% were seen once. Whole blood was used without fractionation, so all unsorted peripheral T cells were included. The sample taken for sequencing was blood. These TCRs come from an adult in good health.

Within the sample, this clonotype is medium-sized. CDR3 protein: CASSQETGSVSSYNEQFF. As DNA, the CDR3 is TGTGCCAGCAGCCAAGAAACAGGCAGCGTTAGCTCCTACAATGAGCAGTTCTTC. The chain couples TRBV3-1 to TRBJ2-1, with D tentatively TRBD1 (5 bases). Germline lookup yields CDR1 LGHDT and CDR2 YNNKEL (reference sequence). Trimming removed 0 bases from V and 0 bases from J, with 15 bases in between. CDR3 size: 18 residues.

The V gene is TRBV18, the J gene TRBJ2-5, with a tentative D call TRBD2 (5 bases). CDR3 length: 19 residues. Trimming pared 3 bases from V and 2 bases from J, leaving 25 bases between. Germline CDR1 reads KGHSH; CDR2 reads LQKENI. The CDR3 loop is CASSPSDRRLLEGQETQYF. CDR3 nucleotide sequence: TGTGCCAGCTCACCCTCCGACCGTCGTCTCCTTGAGGGTCAAGAGACCCAGTACTTC. Full variable domain (outside the CDR3, taken from reference TRBV18 and TRBJ2-5): NAGVMQNPRHLVRRRGQEARLRCSPMKGHSHVYWYRQLPEEGLKFMVYLQKENIIDESGMPKERFSAEFPKEGPSILRIQQVVRGDSAAYFCASSPSDRRLLEGQETQYFGPGTRLLVL.

This clonotype was counted ten times or more. The chain is built from TRBV6-2 or TRBV6-3 and TRBJ2-6, with a possible D match to TRBD1 (6 bases). Germline values: CDR1 MNHEY, CDR2 SVGEGT. The ends were cut back, 9 bases at V and 0 bases at J, with 21 bases in the middle. The CDR3 extends over 18 amino acids. The CDR3 is CASQTAGTFISGANVLTF. The CDR3 DNA sequence: TGTGCCAGTCAAACTGCCGGGACATTCATCTCTGGGGCCAACGTCCTGACTTTC.

Ten or more counts support this clonotype. The chain has TRBV5-1 and TRBJ1-1; D uncertain. Trimming shortened V by 5 bases and J by 4 bases, and 18 bases separated the two germline ends. The CDR3 spans 15 residues. Germline lookup yields CDR1 SGHRS and CDR2 YFSETQ. The CDR3 is CASRGMGEWSTEAFF. CDR3 coding DNA: TGCGCCAGCAGGGGGATGGGTGAATGGAGCACTGAAGCTTTCTTT.

The sample holds many counts of this clonotype. This chain connects TRBV7-2 to TRBJ1-1; D unresolved. Germline loops: CDR1 SGHTA, CDR2 FQGNSA. The V gene lost 3 bases and the J gene lost 4 bases, with 12 bases spanning the gap. The CDR3 has 14 amino acids. This chain's CDR3 is CASSFLGRITEAFF. The CDR3 DNA follows: TGTGCCAGCAGCTTCTTAGGGCGAATCACTGAAGCTTTCTTT.

At least ten counts were recorded for this clonotype. The chain uses TRBV2 and TRBJ2-3; D is unresolved. With 4 bases removed from V and 1 base from J, the gap between germline ends came to 9 bases. The CDR3 length is 14 residues. Germline-derived CDR1 and CDR2 are SNHLY and FYNNEI. The DNA for the CDR3 is TGTGCCAGCAGTGGGGCAGTCCGCACAGATACGCAGTATTTT. Protein product: CASSGAVRTDTQYF. Filled out from reference TRBV2 and TRBJ2-3, the complete variable domain reads EPEVTQTPSHQVTQMGQEVILRCVPISNHLYFYWYRQILGQKVEFLVSFYNNEISEKSEIFDDQFSVERPDGSNFTLKIRSTKLEDSAMYFCASSGAVRTDTQYFGPGTRLTVL.

By share, this clonotype ranks as medium-sized. The rearrangement joins TRBV2 to TRBJ2-5; D unclear. Trimming cost V 0 bases and J 2 bases, with 4 bases left between them. The CDR3 has 13 residues. CDR1 is SNHLY, CDR2 FYNNEI, per germline. CDR3 coding DNA: TGTGCCAGCAGTGAAGCGGGTCAAGAGACCCAGTACTTC. Its translation: CASSEAGQETQYF.

This clonotype was seen at least ten times. The J gene is TRBJ2-3, the V gene TRBV6-2 or TRBV6-3; 13 nucleotides agree with TRBD2. With V trimmed by 6 bases and J by 5 bases, 8 bases remained unmatched. This CDR3 has 16 amino acids. Germline lookup yields CDR1 MNHEY and CDR2 SVGEGT. The CDR3 nucleotides are TGTGCCAGCAGCCACAGAGGACTAGCGGGGGTAGATACGCAGTATTTT. This encodes CASSHRGLAGVDTQYF.